Described below is a single TCR beta chain sequence and its context. The ends lost 5 bases at V and 3 bases at J; junction bases unmatched: 4. CDR3 size: 13 residues. Germline CDR1 is SGHRS and CDR2 is YFSETQ. Profiling relied on immunoSEQ multiplex PCR, and the TCRdb table lists in-frame clones only, not all of them. The table has 150,000 to 200,000 clones, roughly four fifths seen once. The sample is drawn from a study of blood T cell repertoires in COVID-19. This clonotype was obtained from a woman of 80 years or more with acute or convalescent COVID-19. This chain connects TRBV5-1 to TRBJ1-1; 7 bases align to TRBD1. What was sequenced was peripheral blood. The DNA of the CDR3 is TGCGCCAGCAGTACTGACAGGGACACTGAAGCTTTCTTT. It encodes CASSTDRDTEAFF.